These 4 T cell receptor beta chains came from one sample sequenced in a study of vaccination effects on CD4 cells after COVID-19 (dated by TCRdb to between 2022 and 2023). Receptor libraries were prepared by the immunoSEQ multiplex PCR assay. TCRdb obtained this table from immuneACCESS and retained in-frame rearrangements with V and J assigned. These tables miss some clones; where compared with another copy, unresolved V genes account for less than half of the shortfall, and the remainder is unexplained. Here the sample has about 18,000 clones; 76% occur a single time. 15% to 25% of the sample belongs to the ten largest clones. What these receptors recognize is not known. In the ViraFEST assay, PBMC were stimulated with viral peptide pools, and TCR sequencing was then used to find antigen-specific CD4+ T cell clonotypes based on their expansion. After roughly 11 days of culture, CD4+ T cells were isolated with the EasySep CD4+ T cell isolation kit. Convalescent patients had PCR-confirmed SARS-CoV-2 infection between March and December 2020, before Alpha, Beta and Delta variants emerged in the United States. Participants received two doses of either the BNT162b2 or the mRNA-1273 mRNA SARS-CoV-2 vaccine.

The specimen was CD4+ T cells from PBMCs cultured with SARS-CoV-2 spike peptides, collected after COVID-19 vaccination. The cell subset or site label, as the study defines it: SARS-CoV-2 spike overlapping peptide pool stimulation. The receptors shown here come from a human donor who had a prior SARS-CoV-2 infection.

This clone was seen more than once but under ten times. The chain links TRBV4-1 to TRBJ2-5, with TRBD2 matching over 7 bases. This CDR3 has 16 amino acids. V shed 3 bases, J shed 8 bases, and the junction held 15 bases outside the gene matches. CDR1 and CDR2 (germline): MGHRA, YSYEKL. The CDR3 DNA reads TGCGCCAGCAGCCAGATAAACATACTAGCGTTCGGTACCCAGTACTTC. Its protein product is CASSQINILAFGTQYF.

The chain has TRBV5-1 and TRBJ2-1, with 9 bases lining up with TRBD2. This CDR3 spans 16 amino acids. Trimming took 1 base from V and 6 from J; bases not matched to a gene: 8. Germline-derived CDR1 and CDR2 are SGHRS and YFSETQ. CDR3: CASSLMSGGPTNEQFF. DNA of the CDR3: TGCGCCAGCAGCTTGATGAGCGGGGGGCCGACCAATGAGCAGTTCTTC.

V and J are TRBV19 and TRBJ2-1; TRBD1 agrees at 8 bases. Germline CDR1 LNHDA, CDR2 SQIVND (reference sequence). V shed 4 bases, J shed 2 bases, and the junction held 16 bases outside the gene matches. CDR3 size: 19 residues. The CDR3 sequence is CASSRGQEGGTLAYNEQFF. CDR3 sequence (DNA): TGTGCCAGTAGTAGGGGACAGGAGGGGGGAACCCTAGCCTACAATGAGCAGTTCTTC.

The V gene is TRBV6-6, the J gene TRBJ2-7; a weak D match, TRBD1 (6 bases). V was cut by 7 bases and J by 3 bases, with 16 bases left in between. Germline CDR1 and CDR2: MNHNY and SVGAGI (reference sequence). The CDR3 extends over 14 amino acids. In DNA form, the CDR3 reads TGTGCCAGCACCCAAGGGGGATACTACTACGAGCAGTACTTC. It encodes CASTQGGYYYEQYF.